One sample yielded the 8 T cell receptor beta chains listed below, sequenced in a study of shared T cell receptors in the human thymus. Profiling relied on immunoSEQ multiplex PCR, and the TCRdb table lists in-frame clones only, not all of them. In the table there are 540,000 or so clones, about four fifths of which are singletons. The same sample was also studied in work on human thymus T cells.

Sequencing used thymocytes. All receptors come from a boy younger than two with a congenital heart defect.

This clone was seen a single time. This chain's CDR3 is CASSQEGWLREANSYEQYF. In DNA, the CDR3 is TGTGCCAGCAGCCAAGAGGGCTGGCTGCGGGAGGCGAACTCCTACGAGCAGTACTTC. The chain combines TRBV4-2 with TRBJ2-7; TRBD2 agrees at 8 bases. V shed 0 bases and J 0 bases; nucleotides not matched to a gene: 13. CDR3 length: 19 amino acids. Per the germline V gene, CDR1 is LGHNA and CDR2 is YNFKEQ.

V gene TRBV7-9 combines with J gene TRBJ2-7; 7 bases match TRBD1. This CDR3 has 15 amino acids. The germline V gene encodes CDR1 SEHNR and CDR2 FQNEAQ (reference sequence). After removal of 4 bases from V and 3 bases from J, the junction contained 9 bases not matched to a gene. CDR3 region: CASSSFRDSLYEQYF. For the CDR3, the DNA is TGTGCCAGCAGCTCGTTCCGGGACAGTCTCTACGAGCAGTACTTC.

This clone was recorded a few times. This sequence joins TRBV6-6 and TRBJ1-2; 9 bases line up with TRBD1. The CDR3 has 15 amino acids. Trimming at V came to 6 bases and at J to 3 bases, leaving 8 bases not matched to a gene. CDR1 and CDR2 from the germline V gene are MNHNY and SVGAGI (reference sequence). CDR3 residues: CASRPGTGYHYGYTF. The CDR3 bases are TGTGCCAGCAGACCTGGGACAGGGTATCACTATGGCTACACCTTC.

This chain uses TRBV5-4 with TRBJ2-5, with a possible D match to TRBD1 (6 bases). Trimming removed 3 bases at V and 5 bases at J, with 14 bases between. Germline CDR1 is SGHNT and CDR2 is YYREEE (reference sequence). This CDR3 spans 14 amino acids. The CDR3 DNA reads TGTGCCAGCAGCTACAGGGCCACCAGGGAGACCCAGTACTTC. This encodes CASSYRATRETQYF.

The chain carries TRBV13 and TRBJ2-1; possible D gene TRBD2, 5 bases. CDR3 length: 16 residues. In germline, CDR1 is PRHDT, CDR2 FYEKMQ (reference sequence). Between the trimmed V and J ends, which lost 2 bases and 7 bases, there was a span of 18 bases. The CDR3 sequence: CASSLSGGSERNEQFF. The CDR3 DNA is TGTGCCAGCAGCTTATCTGGTGGGAGCGAAAGGAATGAGCAGTTCTTC.

V and J are TRBV30 and TRBJ2-1; 10 positions agree with TRBD1. Germline values: CDR1 GTSNPN, CDR2 SVGIG (reference sequence). Unmatched junction bases numbered 10, after V lost 4 bases and J lost 4 bases. The CDR3 spans 16 residues. CDR3 region: CAWTAPGTGDYNEQFF. The CDR3, as DNA: TGTGCCTGGACGGCCCCCGGGACAGGGGATTACAATGAGCAGTTCTTC. Drawing the rest from reference TRBV30 and TRBJ2-1, the complete variable domain is SQTIHQWPATLVQPVGSPLSLECTVEGTSNPNLYWYRQAAGRGLQLLFYSVGIGQISSEVPQNLSASRPQDRQFILSSKKLLLSDSGFYLCAWTAPGTGDYNEQFFGPGTRLTVL.

The chain uses TRBV11-3 and TRBJ2-1, with TRBD1 matching 7 bases. Trimming removed 5 bases from V and 7 bases from J; junction bases left unmatched: 5. This CDR3 contains 13 residues. The V gene's germline CDR1 is SGHNT and CDR2 YENEEA. The CDR3 loop is CASSLDRANEQFF. CDR3 nucleotides: TGTGCCAGCAGCCTTGACAGGGCGAATGAGCAGTTCTTC.

This chain connects TRBV5-6 to TRBJ1-2; D remains ambiguous. Trimming removed 3 bases at V and 0 bases at J, with 12 bases between. Germline V CDR1 and CDR2: SGHDT, YYEEEE. The CDR3 consists of 15 residues. Here the CDR3 reads CASSCAGPANYGYTF. For the CDR3, the DNA is TGTGCCAGCAGCTGTGCAGGTCCAGCTAACTATGGCTACACCTTC.